This note documents a single TCR beta chain sequence. This specimen comes from a study of blood T cell repertoires in COVID-19. Study-wide context: Sites across the United States, Italy and Spain contributed samples from acute and convalescent COVID-19. T cells, B-cell-depleted T cells, or PBMCs supplied cDNA or gDNA.

Original processing notes: From reference gene primer amplification, estimates of nucleated cell counts were derived. TCRdb keeps only in-frame clones here, not all; method: immunoSEQ multiplex PCR. Clone size and V and J calls were adopted from that table, with D and trimming inferred from the DNA. The sample has approximately 22,000 clones; about 91% are singletons. Germline CDR1 is ENHRY and CDR2 is SYGVKD. The CDR3 loop spans 18 amino acids. The V segment lost 10 bases and the J segment 1 base; nucleotides outside the gene matches: 19. This TCR came from a man aged 65 to 79 with active COVID-19. What was sequenced was peripheral blood. The genes are TRBV10-3 and TRBJ1-5; TRBD1 agrees at 7 bases. The CDR3 bases are TGTGCCACCTCGCGGGACAGTGATGGCCCTTCGAGCAATCAGCCCCAGCATTTT. Its translation is CATSRDSDGPSSNQPQHF.